This entry lists 2 T cell receptor beta chains sequenced from one sample in a study of shared clonotypes between healthy human individuals. Naivety among CD8 cells was defined by CD45RO negativity and positive CCR7 selection, thereby excluding terminally differentiated effector memory CD45RA+ cells. The repertoire was sequenced with immunoSEQ multiplex PCR; TCRdb's copy has only in-frame clones and lacks some. The sample yields around 700,000 clones, 92% seen once. The sequenced sample was naive CD8+ T cells sorted from blood. These TCRs come from a man aged 25-45 years in good health.

The rearrangement joins TRBV19 to TRBJ2-7; 12 positions agree with TRBD1. CDR3 size: 16 residues. Germline V gene lookup returns CDR1 LNHDA and CDR2 SQIVND (reference sequence). The V gene end was trimmed by 1 base and the J gene end by 4 bases; junction bases not matched to a gene: 5. The CDR3 DNA follows: TGTGCCAGTAGTATAGGGCCGGGACAGGGGGCTTACGAGCAGTACTTC. Its protein is CASSIGPGQGAYEQYF.

The chain links TRBV7-9 to TRBJ2-1; D ambiguous. Germline CDR1 and CDR2: SEHNR and FQNEAQ (reference sequence). The CDR3 contains 15 residues. The germline V and J ends were trimmed by 3 bases and 8 bases, with 17 bases remaining between them. The chain's CDR3 is CASSLALKMQDEQFF. For the CDR3, the DNA is TGTGCCAGCAGCTTGGCTCTAAAAATGCAGGATGAGCAGTTCTTC.